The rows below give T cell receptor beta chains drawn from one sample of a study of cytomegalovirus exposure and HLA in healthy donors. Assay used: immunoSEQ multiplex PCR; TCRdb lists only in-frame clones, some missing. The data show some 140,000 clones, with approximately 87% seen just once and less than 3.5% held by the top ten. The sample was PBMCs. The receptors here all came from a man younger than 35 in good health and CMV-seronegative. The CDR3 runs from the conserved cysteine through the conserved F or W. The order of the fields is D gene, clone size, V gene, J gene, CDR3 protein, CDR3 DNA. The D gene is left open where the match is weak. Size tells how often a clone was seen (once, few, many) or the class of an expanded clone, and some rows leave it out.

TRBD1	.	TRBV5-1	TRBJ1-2	CASSLEGQGYGYTF	TGCGCCAGCAGCCTGGAGGGACAGGGCTATGGCTACACCTTC
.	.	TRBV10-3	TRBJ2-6	CAISESVASGANVLTF	TGTGCCATCAGTGAGTCGGTAGCCTCTGGGGCCAACGTCCTGACTTTC
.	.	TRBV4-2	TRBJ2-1	CASSQEGSGSYNEQFF	TGTGCCAGCAGCCAAGAGGGGTCGGGGTCCTACAATGAGCAGTTCTTC
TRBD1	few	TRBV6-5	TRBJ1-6	CASRGTGQGNSPLHF	TGTGCCAGCAGGGGGACGGGACAGGGTAATTCACCCCTCCACTTT
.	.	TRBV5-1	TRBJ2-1	CATSPKGRGQNNEQFF	TGCGCCACCAGCCCGAAGGGGAGGGGACAAAACAATGAGCAGTTCTTC
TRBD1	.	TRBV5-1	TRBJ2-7	CASSLAQGLTYEQYF	TGCGCCAGCAGCTTGGCACAGGGGCTCACCTACGAGCAGTACTTC
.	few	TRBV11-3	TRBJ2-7	CASSIWEGGEQYF	TGTGCCAGCAGCATCTGGGAAGGAGGCGAGCAGTACTTC
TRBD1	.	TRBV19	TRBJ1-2	CASRNRGGSNYGYTF	TGTGCCAGTAGGAACAGGGGGGGATCCAACTATGGCTACACCTTC
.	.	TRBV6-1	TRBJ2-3	CASSASWTADTQYF	TGTGCCAGCAGTGCCAGTTGGACAGCAGATACGCAGTATTTT
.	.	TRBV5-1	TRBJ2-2	CASSLAGQANTGELFF	TGCGCCAGCAGCTTAGCGGGACAGGCGAACACCGGGGAGCTGTTTTTT
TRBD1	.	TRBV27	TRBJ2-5	CASAGQGFPETQYF	TGTGCCAGCGCTGGACAGGGGTTCCCAGAGACCCAGTACTTC
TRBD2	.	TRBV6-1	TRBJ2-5	CAGTTSGLETQYF	TGTGCCGGAACGACTAGCGGGTTGGAGACCCAGTACTTC
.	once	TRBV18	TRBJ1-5	CASSPPGVRQPQHF	TGTGCCAGCTCACCCCCGGGGGTGAGACAGCCCCAGCATTTT
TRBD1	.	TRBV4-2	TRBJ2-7	CASSQGQGPTYEQYF	TGTGCCAGCAGCCAGGGACAGGGACCCACCTACGAGCAGTACTTC
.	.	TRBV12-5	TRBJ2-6	CASGFRTTGANVLTF	TGTGCTAGTGGTTTCCGGACTACTGGGGCCAACGTCCTGACTTTC
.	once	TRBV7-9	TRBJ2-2	CASSAQGANTGELFF	TGTGCCAGCAGCGCACAGGGCGCGAACACCGGGGAGCTGTTTTTT
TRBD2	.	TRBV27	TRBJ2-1	CASSLREVVYNEQFF	TGTGCCAGCAGTTTACGGGAGGTGGTCTACAATGAGCAGTTCTTC
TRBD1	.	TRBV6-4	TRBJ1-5	CASSDGQGNQPQHF	TGTGCCAGCAGTGACGGACAGGGCAATCAGCCCCAGCATTTT
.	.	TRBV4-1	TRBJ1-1	CASSQATAGRGTEAFF	TGCGCCAGCAGCCAAGCGACAGCGGGGCGAGGCACTGAAGCTTTCTTT
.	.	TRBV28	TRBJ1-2	CASTLASTGHYGYTF	TGTGCCAGCACTTTAGCCTCGACAGGCCACTATGGCTACACCTTC
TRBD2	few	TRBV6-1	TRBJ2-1	CASSGLAGGYNEQFF	TGTGCCAGCAGTGGACTAGCGGGGGGGTACAATGAGCAGTTCTTC
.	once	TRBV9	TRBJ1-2	CASTASPLGYTF	TGTGCCAGCACCGCGTCTCCCCTTGGCTACACCTTC
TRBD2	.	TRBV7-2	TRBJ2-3	CASSPGDYVTDTQYF	TGTGCCAGCAGCCCCGGGGACTATGTGACAGATACGCAGTATTTT
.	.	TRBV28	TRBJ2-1	CASSRSAGLYNEQFF	TGTGCCAGCAGTAGGTCGGCCGGACTTTACAATGAGCAGTTCTTC
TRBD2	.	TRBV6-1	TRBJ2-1	CASFSGRAFSDEQFF	TGTGCCAGCTTTAGCGGGAGGGCTTTTAGCGATGAGCAGTTCTTC
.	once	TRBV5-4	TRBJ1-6	CASSLAGYNSPLHF	TGTGCCAGCAGCTTGGCCGGTTATAATTCACCCCTCCACTTT
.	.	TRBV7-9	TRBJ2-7	CASSLGLACNF	TGTGCCAGCAGCCTAGGGCTAGCGTGCAATTTC
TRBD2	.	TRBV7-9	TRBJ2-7	CASSLAGTRPYEQYF	TGTGCCAGCAGCTTAGCCGGGACTAGACCTTACGAGCAGTACTTC
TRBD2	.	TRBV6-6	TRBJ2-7	CASSKGLAGAYEQYF	TGTGCCAGCAGTAAGGGACTAGCGGGGGCCTACGAGCAGTACTTC
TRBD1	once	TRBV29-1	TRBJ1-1	CSVDRGPTEAFF	TGCAGCGTCGACAGGGGCCCCACTGAAGCTTTCTTT
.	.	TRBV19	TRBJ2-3	CASQQGESRTDTQYF	TGTGCCAGCCAACAGGGTGAGAGTAGGACAGATACGCAGTATTTT
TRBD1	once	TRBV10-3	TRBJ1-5	CAISDGTGANQPQHF	TGTGCCATCAGTGATGGGACAGGGGCCAATCAGCCCCAGCATTTT
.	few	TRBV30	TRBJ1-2	CAWGSFYGYTF	TGTGCCTGGGGGAGTTTCTATGGCTACACCTTC
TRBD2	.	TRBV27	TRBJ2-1	CASSFLADSYNEQFF	TGTGCCAGCAGTTTCCTAGCGGACTCCTACAATGAGCAGTTCTTC
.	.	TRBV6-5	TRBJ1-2	CASAGLVDGYTF	TGTGCCAGCGCGGGACTCGTCGATGGCTACACCTTC
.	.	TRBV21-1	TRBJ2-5	CASSPLAGGRDETQYF	TGTGCCAGCAGTCCACTAGCGGGGGGGCGTGATGAGACCCAGTACTTC
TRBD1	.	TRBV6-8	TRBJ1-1	CASSYFQTGNKTEAFF	TGTGCCAGCAGTTACTTCCAGACAGGGAATAAGACTGAAGCTTTCTTT
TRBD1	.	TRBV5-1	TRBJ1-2	CASSPGTGGGYTF	TGCGCCAGCAGCCCCGGGACAGGGGGAGGCTACACCTTC
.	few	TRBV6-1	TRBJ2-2	CASSGGREYTGELFF	TGTGCCAGCAGTGGGGGGCGGGAGTACACCGGGGAGCTGTTTTTT
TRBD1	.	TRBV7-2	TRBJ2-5	CASSFGTVLETQYF	TGTGCCAGCAGCTTCGGGACAGTGTTAGAGACCCAGTACTTC
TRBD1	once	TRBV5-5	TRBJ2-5	CASSWDRETQYF	TGTGCCAGCAGCTGGGACAGGGAGACCCAGTACTTC
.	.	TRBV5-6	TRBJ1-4	CASSRSGLSTREKLFF	TGTGCCAGCAGCCGTAGCGGACTTTCCACGCGGGAAAAACTGTTTTTT
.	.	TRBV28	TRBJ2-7	CASSLGSSSYEQYF	TGTGCCAGCAGTTTAGGTAGTTCTTCCTACGAGCAGTACTTC
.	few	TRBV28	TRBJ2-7	CASSHHPQTFRYEQYF	TGTGCCAGCAGTCACCACCCTCAGACTTTTCGCTACGAGCAGTACTTC
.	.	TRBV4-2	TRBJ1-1	CASSQGAGTEAFF	TGTGCCAGCAGCCAAGGAGCTGGCACTGAAGCTTTCTTT
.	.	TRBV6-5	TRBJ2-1	CASGSGEQFF	TGTGCCAGCGGGAGTGGAGAGCAGTTCTTC
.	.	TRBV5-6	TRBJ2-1	CASSLLLAVGGYNEQFF	TGTGCCAGCAGCCTCTTGCTGGCGGTTGGAGGATACAATGAGCAGTTCTTC
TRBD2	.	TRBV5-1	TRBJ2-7	CASSLATGGPYEQYF	TGCGCCAGCAGCTTGGCAACGGGGGGGCCCTACGAGCAGTACTTC
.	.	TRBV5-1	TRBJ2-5	CASSLFTDYKTQYF	TGCGCCAGCAGCTTGTTTACAGACTATAAGACCCAGTACTTC
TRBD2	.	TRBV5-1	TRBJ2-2	CASRAGTSQIGELFF	TGCGCCAGCAGGGCCGGGACTAGCCAGATCGGGGAGCTGTTTTTT